This T cell receptor beta chain was recovered during a study of patients and donors after allogeneic stem cell transplantation (dated by TCRdb to the early 2020s). As for this clonotype: Which antigen it targets is not known. Nothing much larger sits one base from this clone, and base qualities are not available.

Libraries were made using RT-PCR. The sequencer listed for this sample is NextSeq 550. Starting from the raw public reads, TCRdb applied fastp trimming at Q25, assembled clones with MiXCR and retained in-frame beta chains. When rows share a CDR3 protein, they turn into one entry using the most common DNA and genes. Counted in this sample were roughly 140,000 distinct CDR3 sequences; about a third of them appeared once. Clones ranked in the top ten supply less than 60% of the sample. From the cysteine up to the phenylalanine, the CDR3 has a length of 14 residues. Just CDR3 DNA is preserved here, 42 bases in frame from base 1. Trimming takes 6 bases from V and 5 bases from J, and the germline ends sit 16 bases apart. The germline V gene specifies SQVTM as CDR1 and ANQGSEA as CDR2.

The sequence is built from TRBV29-1 and TRBJ1-4; the best D guess is TRBD1, with 6 bases matching. The sample consisted of blood, either unsorted or a sorted T cell fraction (not recorded which). The TCR originated in a human donor who was either an allogeneic HSCT recipient or a stem cell or donor lymphocyte infusion donor (not recorded which). It is not recorded whose cells these are; they may come from a transplant donor. The CDR3 region reads CSVAIGTPNEKLFF. The DNA reads TGCAGCGTGGCTATCGGGACACCGAATGAAAAACTGTTTTTT.